This record covers a single T cell receptor beta chain. Germline CDR1 is MNHEY and CDR2 is SMNVEV (reference sequence). The CDR3 totals 13 residues. V lost 5 bases and J lost 5, with 9 bases in between. This record comes from a study of T cell repertoires in cytomegalovirus infection. Study as a whole: It was the public TCR beta signatures that indicated both CMV infection and matching HLA type.

TCRdb processed the reads anew with MiXCR; each CDR3 protein has one entry. Here the sample spans roughly 500,000 distinct CDR3 sequences, approximately 15% being singletons. The sample consisted of CD8+ T cells from PBMCs. The sequence was collected from a human donor in good health (CMV status not recorded). Some clones in this sample may be carry-over from other donors' samples. The chain employs TRBV27 and TRBJ1-4; unclear D gene. CDR3 amino acids: CASSPTGNEKLFF. CDR3 sequence (DNA): TGTGCCAGCAGTCCCACGGGGAATGAAAAACTGTTTTTT.